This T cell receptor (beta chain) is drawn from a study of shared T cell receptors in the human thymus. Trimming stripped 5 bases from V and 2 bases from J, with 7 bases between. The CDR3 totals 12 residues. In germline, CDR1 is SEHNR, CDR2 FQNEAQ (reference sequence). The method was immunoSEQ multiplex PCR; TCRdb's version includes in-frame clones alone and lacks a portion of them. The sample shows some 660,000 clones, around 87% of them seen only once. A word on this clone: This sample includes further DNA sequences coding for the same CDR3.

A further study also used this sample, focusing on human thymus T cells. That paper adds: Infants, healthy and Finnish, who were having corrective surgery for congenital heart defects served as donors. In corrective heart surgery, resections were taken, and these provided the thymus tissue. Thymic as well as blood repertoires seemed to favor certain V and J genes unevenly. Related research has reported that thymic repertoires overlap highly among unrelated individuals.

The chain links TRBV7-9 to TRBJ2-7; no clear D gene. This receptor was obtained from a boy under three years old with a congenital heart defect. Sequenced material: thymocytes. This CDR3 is CASSRSPYEQYF. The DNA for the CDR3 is TGTGCCAGCAGCCGCAGTCCCTACGAGCAGTACTTC.